This TCR beta chain was captured by sequencing in a study of naive and memory T cell subsets. Study outcomes and limitations: Over 85% of naive TCR sequences appeared only once after error correction, unlike memory subsets.

Overnight CMV lysate stimulation of fresh PBMCs defined donor CMV status by CD4+ IFNgamma. CD4 T cells were positively selected, then CD8 T cells from the CD4-negative fraction. This CDR3 has 14 residues. In germline, CDR1 is MNHEY, CDR2 SVGAGI. Trimming stripped 6 bases from V and 0 bases from J, with 10 bases between. This clonotype was recorded many times. Its cognate antigen is unknown. Two oligonucleotides, mixed equimolar, formed the beta constant-region primer covering TRBC1 and TRBC2. The ligated cDNA underwent four PCR rounds using SP2 and nested alpha and beta constant-region primers. Using its own MiXCR run on the UMI-ligation and nested PCR reads, TCRdb lists one record per CDR3 protein. Altogether roughly 130,000 distinct CDR3 sequences are present, approximately 37% being singletons, with the ten largest covering approximately 0.87%.

Sample: central memory CD4+ T cells from blood. The sequence was obtained from a human donor in good health. The gene calls are TRBV6-5 and TRBJ2-3, with a weak D call TRBD1 (6 bases). In nucleotides, the CDR3 is TGTGCCAGCAGAAAACAGGGTAGCACAGATACGCAGTATTTT. Amino acids: CASRKQGSTDTQYF.